What follows are 27 T cell receptor beta chains derived from one specimen sequenced in a study of cytomegalovirus exposure and HLA in healthy donors. The PCR contained 60 Vbeta and 13 Jbeta primers. Method: immunoSEQ multiplex PCR; TCRdb's copy keeps in-frame clones and lacks some. The data show roughly 170,000 clones, with approximately 75% seen just once and roughly 1.6% held by the top ten. Material for sequencing was PBMCs. The receptors were sampled from a girl aged 5 to 17 in good health and CMV-seronegative.

This chain joins TRBV13 and TRBJ2-1; D is unclear. Trimming took off 7 bases at V and 0 bases at J, with 7 bases between the two ends. Looked up from germline, CDR1 is PRHDT and CDR2 is FYEKMQ (reference sequence). This CDR3 has 13 residues. The CDR3 loop reads CASIGVSYNEQFF. DNA for the CDR3: TGTGCCAGCATTGGAGTCTCCTACAATGAGCAGTTCTTC.

V usage is TRBV7-3 and J usage is TRBJ2-1, with TRBD2 matching over 11 bases. Germline CDR1 reads SGHTA; CDR2 reads FQGTGA. With V trimmed by 5 bases and J by 8 bases, 8 bases remained unmatched. CDR3 length: 15 amino acids. The CDR3 DNA is TGTGCCAGCAGCCCGATACTAGCGGGGGTCGATGAGCAGTTCTTC. Amino acid sequence: CASSPILAGVDEQFF.

The chain joins TRBV15 to TRBJ2-1; D is possibly TRBD1 (5 bases). V lost 1 base and J 4 bases, leaving 11 bases between the germline ends. In germline, CDR1 is LNHNV, CDR2 YYDKDF (reference sequence). The CDR3 loop spans 15 amino acids. For the CDR3, the DNA is TGTGCCACCAGCAGAGGACAGCAAGATTACAATGAGCAGTTCTTC. Translated: CATSRGQQDYNEQFF. The whole variable domain, remainder taken from reference TRBV15 and TRBJ2-1, is DAMVIQNPRYQVTQFGKPVTLSCSQTLNHNVMYWYQQKSSQAPKLLFHYYDKDFNNEADTPDNFQSRRPNTSFCFLDIRSPGLGDTAMYLCATSRGQQDYNEQFFGPGTRLTVL.

This CDR3 is CADPGLAGGGEQYF. The DNA of the CDR3 is TGTGCCGACCCCGGACTAGCGGGGGGGGGTGAGCAGTACTTC. V usage is TRBV2 and J usage is TRBJ2-7; TRBD2 agrees at 15 bases. The CDR3 contains 14 residues. The germline gives CDR1 SNHLY, CDR2 FYNNEI. J was trimmed by 7 bases and V by 11 bases; bases with no gene match: 9. Variable domain in full (rest from reference TRBV2 and TRBJ2-7): EPEVTQTPSHQVTQMGQEVILRCVPISNHLYFYWYRQILGQKVEFLVSFYNNEISEKSEIFDDQFSVERPDGSNFTLKIRSTKLEDSAMYFCADPGLAGGGEQYFGPGTRLTVT.

The chain couples TRBV2 to TRBJ2-1, with D possibly matching TRBD2 (6 bases). CDR1 and CDR2 from the germline V gene are SNHLY and FYNNEI. The V gene lost 8 bases and the J gene lost 0 bases, with 20 bases spanning the gap. This CDR3 contains 17 residues. The CDR3 bases are TGTGCCAGCTCCTACAACCTTGACGGGAGCTCCTACAATGAGCAGTTCTTC. It is translated as CASSYNLDGSSYNEQFF.

The gene calls are TRBV7-4 and TRBJ2-7, with TRBD2 matching over 8 bases. This CDR3 is 13 amino acids long. With 8 bases clipped from V and 3 bases from J, the junction kept 6 bases outside the gene matches. Per germline, CDR1 SGHVT and CDR2 SQSDAQ. CDR3 amino acids: CASSAGGGYEQYF. The DNA for the CDR3 is TGTGCCAGCTCCGCCGGGGGGGGCTACGAGCAGTACTTC.

This rearrangement joins TRBV27 to TRBJ1-5; D is possibly TRBD1 (6 bases). Germline V gives CDR1 MNHEY, CDR2 SMNVEV (reference sequence). Trimming cost V 6 bases and J 7 bases, with 19 bases left between them. There are 15 residues in the CDR3. This CDR3 is CASRPTGGPRQPQHF. The CDR3 DNA sequence: TGTGCCAGCAGGCCGACAGGCGGACCGCGGCAGCCCCAGCATTTT.

J is TRBJ1-6 and V is TRBV7-9, with 8 nucleotides matching TRBD1. Germline-derived CDR1 and CDR2 are SEHNR and FQNEAQ (reference sequence). V dropped 5 bases and J dropped 7; count of bases not matched to a gene: 4. CDR3 length: 14 amino acids. The CDR3 coding sequence is TGTGCCAGCAGCCGGGGACAGGCGAATTCACCCCTCCACTTT. Translating gives CASSRGQANSPLHF.

The V and J genes are TRBV6-1 and TRBJ2-7, with D perhaps matching TRBD2 (6 bases). The germline V gene has CDR1 MNHNS and CDR2 SASEGT. This CDR3 is built from 14 residues. Trimming left V 7 bases short and J 1 base short, with 14 bases between. The CDR3 bases are TGTGCCAGCACGGGCGGGGCCTTATCCTACGAGCAGTACTTC. Encoded protein: CASTGGALSYEQYF.

A single count supports this clone. The chain carries TRBV7-9 and TRBJ1-6, with 7 nucleotides matching TRBD1. Germline V lookup: CDR1 SEHNR, CDR2 FQNEAQ (reference sequence). V was pared by 1 base and J by 7 bases, with 7 bases of the junction left unmatched. This CDR3 region has 16 residues. CDR3 sequence (DNA): TGTGCCAGCAGCTTAGAGGGGGCTACGGGGAATTCACCCCTCCACTTT. Protein sequence: CASSLEGATGNSPLHF.

V is TRBV19 and J is TRBJ1-1; 11 bases are shared with TRBD1. This CDR3 contains 14 residues. J gave up 5 bases and V 8 bases, and 7 bases lay outside the gene matches. CDR1 is LNHDA, CDR2 SQIVND, per germline (reference sequence). The CDR3 DNA is TGTGCCAGTTCTACCGGGACAGGGGGAACTGAAGCTTTCTTT. Translation: CASSTGTGGTEAFF.

The chain's CDR3 is CASSLWSTGNTDTQYF. The DNA of the CDR3 is TGTGCCAGCAGTTTATGGTCCACAGGGAACACAGATACGCAGTATTTT. The rearrangement uses TRBV28 and TRBJ2-3; D might be TRBD1 (6 bases). Trimming shortened V by 0 bases and J by 2 bases, and 12 bases separated the two germline ends. The CDR3 length is 16 residues. CDR1 and CDR2 from the germline V gene are MDHEN and SYDVKM.

The J gene is TRBJ2-7, the V gene TRBV30; D remains unclear. This CDR3 contains 12 residues. V lost 4 bases, J lost 5 bases, and 12 bases lay in between. The germline V gene has CDR1 GTSNPN and CDR2 SVGIG (reference sequence). CDR3 region: CAWTLNQDEQYF. CDR3 nucleotide sequence: TGTGCCTGGACTCTCAACCAGGACGAGCAGTACTTC.

The chain joins TRBV5-1 to TRBJ2-2, with TRBD2 matching 7 bases. The length of the CDR3 is 14 residues. Germline CDR1 reads SGHRS; CDR2 reads YFSETQ. With V trimmed by 9 bases and J by 0 bases, 5 bases remained unmatched. CDR3: CATGGGPNTGELFF. CDR3 DNA: TGCGCCACTGGGGGGGGACCGAACACCGGGGAGCTGTTTTTT.

V usage is TRBV5-4 and J usage is TRBJ2-5, with 8 nucleotides matching TRBD2. In germline, CDR1 is SGHNT, CDR2 YYREEE (reference sequence). Losses at the gene ends were 3 bases for V and 5 bases for J; bases not matched to a gene: 12. This CDR3 is 16 amino acids long. CDR3 sequence reads: CASSSSGTRRGETQYF. In DNA form, the CDR3 reads TGTGCCAGCAGCTCCTCCGGGACTAGACGTGGTGAGACCCAGTACTTC.

The chain's CDR3 is CASSDRDNGNTIYF. CDR3 coding DNA: TGTGCCAGCAGCGACCGGGACAACGGAAACACCATATATTTT. This rearrangement joins TRBV9 to TRBJ1-3, with D maybe TRBD1 (6 bases). CDR1 is SGDLS, CDR2 YYNGEE, per germline. The V end lost 3 bases, the J end lost 4 bases, and 11 bases lay between the germline ends. The CDR3 is 14 residues long.

V is TRBV7-8 and J is TRBJ2-5; D gene unclear. Trimming pared 5 bases from V and 2 bases from J, leaving 3 bases between. Germline assignment: CDR1 SGHVS and CDR2 FQNEAQ. The CDR3 totals 11 residues. The CDR3 DNA reads TGTGCCAGCAGCCGTCAAGAGACCCAGTACTTC. Its translation is CASSRQETQYF.

The chain carries TRBV5-1 and TRBJ1-2; D perhaps matches TRBD1 (5 bases). V dropped 4 bases and J dropped 2 bases, with 21 bases sitting between them. Germline assignment: CDR1 SGHRS and CDR2 YFSETQ. CDR3 length: 17 amino acids. The CDR3 loop is CASSPGQRISSNYGYTF. CDR3 nucleotides: TGCGCCAGCAGCCCTGGACAAAGAATAAGCTCAAACTATGGCTACACCTTC.

A few counts support this clone. This chain joins TRBV5-1 and TRBJ2-5, with D perhaps matching TRBD2 (5 bases). The CDR3 loop spans 11 amino acids. V lost 1 base to trimming and J lost 9 bases, with 7 bases between them. Looked up from germline, CDR1 is SGHRS and CDR2 is YFSETQ. This CDR3 is CASSLKEAQYF. The CDR3 DNA is TGCGCCAGCAGCTTGAAGGAGGCCCAGTACTTC. The complete variable domain, with remaining parts taken from reference TRBV5-1 and TRBJ2-5, reads KAGVTQTPRYLIKTRGQQVTLSCSPISGHRSVSWYQQTPGQGLQFLFEYFSETQRNKGNFPGRFSGRQFSNSRSEMNVSTLELGDSALYLCASSLKEAQYFGPGTRLLVL.

This clone was seen a few times. J is TRBJ1-6 and V is TRBV6-5; TRBD1 agrees at 7 bases. V was clipped by 0 bases and J by 12 bases; unmatched bases: 2. The V gene's germline CDR1 is MNHEY and CDR2 SVGAGI. This CDR3 is 13 amino acids long. This CDR3 is CASSYSGDRPLHF. The CDR3 region has the DNA TGTGCCAGCAGTTACTCAGGGGACAGACCCCTCCACTTT.

V is TRBV4-1 and J is TRBJ1-3; 7 bases are a match to TRBD1. The germline V gene has CDR1 MGHRA and CDR2 YSYEKL. The CDR3 has 18 residues. V lost 2 bases to trimming and J lost 2 bases; unmatched junction nucleotides: 12. CDR3 sequence (DNA): TGCGCCAGCAGCCAATTTGCCTCCGGGACAGCTACTGGAAACACCATATATTTT. It codes for CASSQFASGTATGNTIYF.

The chain links TRBV4-2 to TRBJ2-3; 10 positions agree with TRBD1. This CDR3 region has 16 residues. The V gene's germline CDR1 is LGHNA and CDR2 YNFKEQ. V lost 1 base to trimming and J lost 6 bases; unmatched junction nucleotides: 7. CDR3 coding DNA: TGTGCCAGCAGCCAAGGTGGGACAGGGGACAGGGATACGCAGTATTTT. Encoded protein: CASSQGGTGDRDTQYF.

The rearrangement uses TRBV6-1 and TRBJ2-1; TRBD1 matches at 9 bases. CDR1 and CDR2 (germline): MNHNS, SASEGT. With V trimmed by 1 base and J by 5 bases, 6 bases remained unmatched. The CDR3 contains 16 residues. CDR3 coding DNA: TGTGCCAGCAGTGAAGTAGACGGGACAGGGAACAATGAGCAGTTCTTC. This codes for CASSEVDGTGNNEQFF.

V and J are TRBV7-8 and TRBJ1-1; a possible D gene is TRBD1 (6 bases). Germline CDR1 and CDR2: SGHVS and FQNEAQ. The CDR3 consists of 15 residues. V lost 1 base and J 7 bases, leaving 16 bases between the germline ends. The CDR3 sequence is CASSLVVGGQREAFF. For the CDR3, the DNA is TGTGCCAGCAGCTTAGTAGTAGGGGGTCAACGTGAAGCTTTCTTT.

V gene TRBV14 combines with J gene TRBJ2-3; 7 positions match TRBD1. Losses at the gene ends were 2 bases for V and 2 bases for J; bases not matched to a gene: 4. The V gene's germline CDR1 is SGHDN and CDR2 FVKESK. The CDR3 is made up of 15 amino acids. As DNA, the CDR3 is TGTGCCAGCAGCCAAACAGGGGCCCCCACAGATACGCAGTATTTT. It translates to CASSQTGAPTDTQYF.

V usage is TRBV4-1 and J usage is TRBJ2-3, with 11 bases that match TRBD2. The CDR3 runs 17 residues. With 3 bases clipped from V and 5 bases from J, the junction kept 10 bases outside the gene matches. Per germline, CDR1 MGHRA and CDR2 YSYEKL. Here the CDR3 reads CASSHITTSGAGDTQYF. In DNA form, the CDR3 reads TGCGCCAGCAGCCACATCACGACTAGCGGGGCTGGAGATACGCAGTATTTT.

The rearrangement uses TRBV1 and TRBJ1-1; TRBD1 is the table's D call, not checked against the DNA. TRBV1 is an annotated pseudogene. This CDR3 is 18 amino acids long. The CDR3 reads CTSSRWRAGGFLNTEAFF. The CDR3 DNA is TGCACCAGCAGCCGGTGGAGGGCAGGGGGGTTCCTTAACACTGAAGCTTTCTTT.